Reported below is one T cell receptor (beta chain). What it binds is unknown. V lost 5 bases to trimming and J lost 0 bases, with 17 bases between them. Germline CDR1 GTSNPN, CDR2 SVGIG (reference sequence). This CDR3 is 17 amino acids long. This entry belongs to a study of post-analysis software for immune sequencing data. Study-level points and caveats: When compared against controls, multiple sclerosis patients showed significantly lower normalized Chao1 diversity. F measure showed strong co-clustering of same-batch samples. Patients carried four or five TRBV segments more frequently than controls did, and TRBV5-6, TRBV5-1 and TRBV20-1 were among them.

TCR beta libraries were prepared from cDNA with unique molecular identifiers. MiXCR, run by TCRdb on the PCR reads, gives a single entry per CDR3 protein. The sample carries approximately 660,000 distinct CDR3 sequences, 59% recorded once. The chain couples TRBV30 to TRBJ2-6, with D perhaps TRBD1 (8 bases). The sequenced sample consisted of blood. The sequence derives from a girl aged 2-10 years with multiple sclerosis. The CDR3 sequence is CAWLNRGGYSGANVLTF. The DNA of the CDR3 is TGTGCCTGGCTGAACAGGGGGGGATACTCTGGGGCCAACGTCCTGACTTTC.